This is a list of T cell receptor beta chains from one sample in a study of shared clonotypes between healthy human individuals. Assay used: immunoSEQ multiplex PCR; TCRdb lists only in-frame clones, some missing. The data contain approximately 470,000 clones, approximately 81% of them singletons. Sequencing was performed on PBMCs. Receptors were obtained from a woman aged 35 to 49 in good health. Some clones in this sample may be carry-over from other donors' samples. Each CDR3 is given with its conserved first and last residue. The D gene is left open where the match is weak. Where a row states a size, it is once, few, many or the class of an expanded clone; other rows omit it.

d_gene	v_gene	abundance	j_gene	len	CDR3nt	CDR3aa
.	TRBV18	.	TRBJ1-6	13	TGTGCCAGCTCGGGGGGTTTGGATTCACCCCTCCACTTT	CASSGGLDSPLHF
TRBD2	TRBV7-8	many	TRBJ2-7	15	TGTGCCAGCAGCCAGGGGGGGACTAGCGACTTCGAGCAGTACTTC	CASSQGGTSDFEQYF
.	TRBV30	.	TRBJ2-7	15	TGTGCCTGGAGTAATGGCCAGGCCGTTTTGAACGAGCAGTACTTC	CAWSNGQAVLNEQYF
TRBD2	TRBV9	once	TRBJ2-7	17	TGTGCCAGCAGCTTATGCGGAGGGCTAGCGGGAGGTTACGAGCAGTACTTC	CASSLCGGLAGGYEQYF
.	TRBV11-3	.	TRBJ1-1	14	TGTGCCAGCAGCTTATCTTCTGAACACACTGAAGCTTTCTTT	CASSLSSEHTEAFF
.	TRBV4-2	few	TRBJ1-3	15	TGTGCCAGCAGCCACCAGCCAGACTCTGGAAACACCATATATTTT	CASSHQPDSGNTIYF
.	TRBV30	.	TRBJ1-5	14	TGTGCCTGGAGTTCATCGACGGGAAATCAGCCCCAGCATTTT	CAWSSSTGNQPQHF
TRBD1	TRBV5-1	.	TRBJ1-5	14	TGCGCCAGCAGCTTGGAGTCCAGGACAGGGACCCAGCATTTT	CASSLESRTGTQHF
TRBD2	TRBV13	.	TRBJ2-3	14	TGTGCCAGCAGCAAAGCGGGAGGCACAGATACGCAGTATTTT	CASSKAGGTDTQYF
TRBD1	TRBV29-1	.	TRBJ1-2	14	TGCAGCGCCGTAGTCGGACAGGGAAGAGAAGGCTACACCTTC	CSAVVGQGREGYTF
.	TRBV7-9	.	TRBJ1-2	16	TGTGCCAGCAGCCCCCCGGGTCGACGGGGCCTGGAGGGCTACACCTTC	CASSPPGRRGLEGYTF
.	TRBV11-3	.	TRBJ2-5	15	TGTGCCAGCAGCTTAGGCAGCGAGTACCAAGAGACCCAGTACTTC	CASSLGSEYQETQYF
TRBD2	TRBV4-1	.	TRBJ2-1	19	TGCGCCAGCAGCCACTGGGCGCTAGCGGGAGGGCGGACCTACAATGAGCAGTTCTTC	CASSHWALAGGRTYNEQFF
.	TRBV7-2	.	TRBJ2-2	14	TGTGCCAGCAGCTTAGGGGCCAACACCGGGGAGCTGTTTTTT	CASSLGANTGELFF
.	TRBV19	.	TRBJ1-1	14	TGTGCCAGTAGTAATCCGGGGATGAACACTGAAGCTTTCTTT	CASSNPGMNTEAFF
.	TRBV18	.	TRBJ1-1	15	TGTGCCAGCTCCCTGGGCTGGGGAAGGGACACTGAAGCTTTCTTT	CASSLGWGRDTEAFF
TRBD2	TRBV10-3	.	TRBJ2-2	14	TGTGCCATCAGGGCAGCGGGAGGGACCGGGGAGCTGTTTTTT	CAIRAAGGTGELFF
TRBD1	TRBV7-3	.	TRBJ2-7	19	TGTGCCAGCAGCCCCCCCCTGGACAGGAGAGTCGGTAGTGGTTACGAGCAGTACTTC	CASSPPLDRRVGSGYEQYF
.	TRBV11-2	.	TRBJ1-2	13	TGTGCCAGCAGCCTCGGGGGGAACTATGGCTACACCTTC	CASSLGGNYGYTF
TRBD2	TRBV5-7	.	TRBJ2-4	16	TGTGCCAGCAGCTTCGGACTAGCGGGAGGGCTGAACATTCAGTACTTC	CASSFGLAGGLNIQYF
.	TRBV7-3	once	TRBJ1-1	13	TGTGCCAGCAGCTTATTGGCCGACAAAGAAGCTTTCTTT	CASSLLADKEAFF
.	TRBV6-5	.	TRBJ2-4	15	TGTGCCAGCAGTTACTCGGCAGGGGCGAAAAACATTCAGTACTTC	CASSYSAGAKNIQYF
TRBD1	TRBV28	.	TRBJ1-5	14	TGTGCCAGCGACGACAGGGGGCTGGATCAGCCCCAGCATTTT	CASDDRGLDQPQHF
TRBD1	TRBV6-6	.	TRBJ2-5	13	TGTGCCAGCAGTCTTACAGGGGCCGGTACAAAGTACTTC	CASSLTGAGTKYF
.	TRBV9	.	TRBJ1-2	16	TGTGCCAGCAGCGCACACTACAGGGCCCCTGTGGGTGGCTACACCTTC	CASSAHYRAPVGGYTF
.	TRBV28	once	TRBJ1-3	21	TGTGCCAGCAGTTTACCCCCCGGGGGAGCAAAGTGGGGCCACTCTGGAAACACCATATATTTT	CASSLPPGGAKWGHSGNTIYF
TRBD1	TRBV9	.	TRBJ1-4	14	TGTGCCAGCAGCCTGGGACAGACGGATGAAAAACTGTTTTTT	CASSLGQTDEKLFF
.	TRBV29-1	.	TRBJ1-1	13	TGCAGCGTCACGACCCGGGGTAACACTGAAGCTTTCTTT	CSVTTRGNTEAFF
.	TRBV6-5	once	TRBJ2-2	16	TGTGCCAGCAGTTACTCGATTATAGGGAACACCGGGGAGCTGTTTTTT	CASSYSIIGNTGELFF
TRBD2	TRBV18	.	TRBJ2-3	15	TGTGCCAGCTCACCAGTGGCGGGAGGGCCAGATACGCAGTATTTT	CASSPVAGGPDTQYF